Listed below are T cell receptor beta chains from one sample, sequenced in a study of response to subunit inactivated influenza vaccine. TCRdb redid the calling of the RT-PCR reads with MiXCR, one entry per CDR3 protein. The table includes 500,000 or so distinct CDR3 sequences, approximately 15% detected once. Sequencing used CD4+ T cells sorted from PBMCs, obtained 23 to 25 months after vaccination. The receptors were gathered from a man aged 50-75 years who received an inactivated influenza vaccine. CDR3s leave out the opening cysteine and the closing phenylalanine or tryptophan.

TRBV20-1 | SATQTTDTQY
TRBV7-9 | ASSLPPLVPGEQF
TRBV10-2 | ASSESFDRGYNEQF
TRBV5-5 | ASSFSQGGPTGELF
TRBV11-2 | ASSYYSGGTYEQY
TRBV21-1 | ASSKVWLARGYDEQF
TRBV4-3 | ASSQERTQPQH
TRBV7-2 | ASSYGTLTDTQY
TRBV24-1 | ATSDSHDVAGRETQY
TRBV5-6 | ASSRGTGAREQY
TRBV7-2 | ASRLAGGPYNEQF
TRBV12-3/TRBV12-4 | ASTETTDTQY
TRBV4-2 | ASSLPGTATYEQY
TRBV12-3/TRBV12-4 | ASSLVAFGQPQH
TRBV6-1 | ASSEGTAWDGYT
TRBV28 | ASSLSGPLSGNTIY
TRBV10-1 | ASSETNGVSEQY
TRBV20-1 | SATSGTYEQY
TRBV25-1 | ASSESARTYEQY
TRBV11-1 | ASSSRGTRDWAGELF
TRBV20-1 | SARPGHQPQH
TRBV20-1 | SPRVARNTEAF
TRBV15 | ATSRTGQANTEAF
TRBV11-2 | ASSLVPRDGSYEQY
TRBV12-3/TRBV12-4 | ASSPPLREYEQY
TRBV28 | ASSLLGNEKLF
TRBV4-3 | ASSQDRQSNEKLF
TRBV6-4 | ASSDSRRGYGYT
TRBV7-2 | ASSSPPGGGTDTQY